This passage covers 6 T cell receptor beta chains from one sample sequenced in a study of blood T cell repertoires in COVID-19. Generated by immunoSEQ multiplex PCR, the TCRdb table keeps only in-frame clones and is missing some. This table holds about 250,000 clones, about 84% found once. Sample: peripheral blood. These receptors came from a woman older than 75 with COVID-19, enrolled during active disease.

CDR3 nucleotides: TGTGCCAGCAGCCAAGATCTGGACAGGGTCAGCTCTGGGGCCAACGTCCTGACTTTC. It is translated as CASSQDLDRVSSGANVLTF. This rearrangement joins TRBV3-1 (or the pseudogene TRBV3-2) to TRBJ2-6, with 8 bases fitting TRBD1. V gave up 0 bases and J gave up 0 bases; unmatched junction bases: 7. The CDR3 runs to 19 residues. Per germline, CDR1 LGHDT and CDR2 YNNKEL (reference sequence).

In the case of this clone: The same CDR3 can be traced to other DNA sequences in this sample. The gene calls are TRBV5-1 and TRBJ1-2; 7 bases match TRBD1. The CDR3 has 13 amino acids. After removal of 1 base from V and 6 bases from J, the junction contained 3 bases not matched to a gene. Germline CDR1 is SGHRS and CDR2 is YFSETQ. For the CDR3, the DNA is TGCGCCAGCAGCTTGCGACAGGGCGATGGCTACACCTTC. This codes for CASSLRQGDGYTF.

V and J are TRBV10-3 and TRBJ1-3; D gene ambiguous. V gave up 6 bases and J gave up 4 bases, with 16 bases separating them. The CDR3 length is 15 residues. CDR1 is ENHRY, CDR2 SYGVKD, per germline. CDR3 bases: TGTGCCATCAGCCAAACAAGTCTTTCGGGAAACACCATATATTTT. Its protein product is CAISQTSLSGNTIYF.

This clone was seen a handful of times. The chain employs TRBV6-1 and TRBJ2-1; the D is unclear. Germline loops: CDR1 MNHNS, CDR2 SASEGT. With 3 bases removed from V and 2 bases from J, the gap between germline ends came to 17 bases. The CDR3 runs to 17 residues. CDR3 coding DNA: TGTGCCAGCAGTGATGACCCCTTCCGGGTACCCTACAATGAGCAGTTCTTC. This translates into CASSDDPFRVPYNEQFF.

The V call is TRBV9, the J call TRBJ1-1; no reliable D call. The CDR3 has 13 residues. V was shortened by 0 bases and J by 7 bases, with 10 bases between the two germline ends. The germline V gene has CDR1 SGDLS and CDR2 YYNGEE. CDR3 protein: CASSVVREGEAFF. As DNA, the CDR3 is TGTGCCAGCAGCGTAGTGAGGGAGGGTGAAGCTTTCTTT.

This chain connects TRBV6-6 to TRBJ1-3; possibly TRBD1 for D (5 bases). V was shortened by 4 bases and J by 4 bases, with 17 bases between the two germline ends. Looked up from germline, CDR1 is MNHNY and CDR2 is SVGAGI (reference sequence). The CDR3 length is 16 residues. This CDR3 reads CASSSPLGRGGNTIYF. CDR3 DNA sequence: TGTGCCAGCAGTTCCCCCCTTGGCCGGGGGGGAAACACCATATATTTT.